The 9 T cell receptor beta chains presented below share a single source sample, sequenced in a study of neurological immune-mediated disorders. Each CDR3 protein is one row after TCRdb ran MiXCR on the 5' RACE reads. Of roughly 45,000 distinct CDR3 sequences in the sample, 2.5% to 3.5% were seen once. The sample consisted of PBMCs. The receptor source for this set is a woman aged 45-65 years with multiple sclerosis.

Many counts were recorded for this clonotype. The rearrangement joins TRBV4-1 to TRBJ1-6, with D hard to call. With 0 bases removed from V and 9 bases from J, the gap between germline ends came to 15 bases. The CDR3 spans 16 residues. Germline V CDR1 and CDR2: MGHRA, YSYEKL. CDR3 in DNA: TGCGCCAGCAGCCAAGATCATAGGGCAGCGATTTCACCCCTCCACTTT. Protein: CASSQDHRAAISPLHF.

This clonotype was counted ten times or more. CDR3 DNA: TGCGCCAGCAGCTTAATGACGGGTGATCAGCCCCAGCATTTT. Translated, it gives CASSLMTGDQPQHF. The chain combines TRBV5-1 with TRBJ1-5; unclear D gene. The length of the CDR3 is 14 residues. Germline CDR1 reads SGHRS; CDR2 reads YFSETQ. Between the trimmed V and J ends, which lost 2 bases and 5 bases, there was a span of 11 bases.

This clonotype occurred many times. V gene TRBV20-1 combines with J gene TRBJ2-1; possible D gene TRBD1, 6 bases. The germline CDR1 and CDR2 sequences are DFQATT and SNEGSKA (reference sequence). The V and J ends lost 2 bases and 5 bases respectively, with 16 bases between them. CDR3 length equals 15 residues. CDR3 region: CSARTIGGGHNEQFF. CDR3 DNA: TGCAGTGCTAGAACCATAGGGGGTGGTCACAATGAGCAGTTCTTC.

There are many counts of this clonotype. V and J are TRBV9 and TRBJ2-1, with D perhaps TRBD1 or TRBD2 (7 bases each). The germline CDR1 and CDR2 sequences are SGDLS and YYNGEE. The CDR3 runs to 22 residues. V gave up 1 base and J gave up 0 bases, with 29 bases separating them. The DNA of the CDR3 is TGTGCCAGCAGCGTAAAGGCGGCGGCAGGGGGGGGGTACACAAGCTCCTACAATGAGCAGTTCTTC. Its protein is CASSVKAAAGGGYTSSYNEQFF.

This clonotype was found a few times. The V call is TRBV18, the J call TRBJ2-3; TRBD2 aligns across 14 bases. There are 18 residues in the CDR3. The germline gives CDR1 KGHSH, CDR2 LQKENI. The V and J ends lost 3 bases and 5 bases, in that order; junction bases with no gene match: 10. CDR3 region: CASSPYTGTSGRVDTQYF. CDR3 bases: TGTGCCAGCTCACCGTATACCGGGACTAGCGGGAGAGTAGATACGCAGTATTTT.

This clonotype was detected ten times or more. The chain combines TRBV20-1 with TRBJ1-5, with 7 bases matching TRBD1. There are 13 residues in the CDR3. Germline V gives CDR1 DFQATT, CDR2 SNEGSKA (reference sequence). V lost 3 bases and J lost 5; bases outside the gene matches: 4. The CDR3, as DNA: TGCAGTGCTAGCTACAGGGGACATCAGCCCCAGCATTTT. This gives the protein CSASYRGHQPQHF.

This clonotype was found many times. The chain links TRBV3-1 to TRBJ1-5; D may be TRBD1 (5 bases). V shed 1 base and J shed 1 base, with 14 bases lying between them. The germline V gene encodes CDR1 LGHDT and CDR2 YNNKEL (reference sequence). The length of the CDR3 is 17 residues. CDR3 amino acids: CASSQGWGEVSNQPQHF. CDR3 DNA: TGTGCCAGCAGCCAAGGGTGGGGGGAAGTCAGCAATCAGCCCCAGCATTTT. The whole variable domain, remainder taken from reference TRBV3-1 and TRBJ1-5, is DTAVSQTPKYLVTQMGNDKSIKCEQNLGHDTMYWYKQDSKKFLKIMFSYNNKELIINETVPNRFSPKSPDKAHLNLHINSLELGDSAVYFCASSQGWGEVSNQPQHFGDGTRLSIL.

This clonotype was counted at least ten times. The rearrangement joins TRBV5-5 to TRBJ1-3; D remains ambiguous. This CDR3 contains 15 residues. V shed 4 bases and J shed 4 bases, with 15 bases lying between them. Germline CDR1 and CDR2: SGHKS and YYEKEE (reference sequence). The CDR3 region is CASSRSISPGNTIYF. In DNA, the CDR3 is TGTGCCAGCAGCCGATCAATAAGTCCCGGAAACACCATATATTTT.

This clonotype has a count of ten or more. The chain uses TRBV20-1 and TRBJ2-1, with TRBD1 matching over 10 bases. The J segment lost 8 bases and the V segment lost 6 bases, leaving 13 bases of the junction unmatched. This CDR3 comprises 15 residues. The germline CDR1 and CDR2 sequences are DFQATT and SNEGSKA (reference sequence). CDR3 DNA: TGCAGTGCCACCCTCCGGACAGGGGGTAATGATGAGCAGTTCTTC. This encodes CSATLRTGGNDEQFF.